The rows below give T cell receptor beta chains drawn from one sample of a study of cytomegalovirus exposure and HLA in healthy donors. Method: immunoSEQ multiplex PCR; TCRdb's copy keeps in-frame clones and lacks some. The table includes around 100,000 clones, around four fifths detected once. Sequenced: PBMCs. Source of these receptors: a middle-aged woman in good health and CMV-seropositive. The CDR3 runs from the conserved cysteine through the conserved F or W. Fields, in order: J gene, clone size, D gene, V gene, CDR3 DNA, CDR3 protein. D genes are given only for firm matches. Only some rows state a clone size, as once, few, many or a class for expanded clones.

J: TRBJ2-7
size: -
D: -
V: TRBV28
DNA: TGTGCCAGCAGTTTGATCCGGGGAATCTACGAGCAGTACTTC
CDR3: CASSLIRGIYEQYF

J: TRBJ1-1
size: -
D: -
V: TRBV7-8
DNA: TGTGCCAGCAGCTGGGGGGGGTGGACTGAAGCTTTCTTT
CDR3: CASSWGGWTEAFF

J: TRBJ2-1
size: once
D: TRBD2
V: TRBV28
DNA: TGTGCCAGCAGTTCCGGACTAGAAGCCTACAATGAGCAGTTCTTC
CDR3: CASSSGLEAYNEQFF

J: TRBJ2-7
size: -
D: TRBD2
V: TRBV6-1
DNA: TGTGCCAGCAGTGGGACTAGTCCCTACGAGCAGTACTTC
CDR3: CASSGTSPYEQYF

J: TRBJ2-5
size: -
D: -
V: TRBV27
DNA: TGTGCCAGCAGCTTTTCATCCTCAGGAACCCAGTACTTC
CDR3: CASSFSSSGTQYF

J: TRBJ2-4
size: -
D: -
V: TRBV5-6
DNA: TGTGCCAGCAGCTTAGGGGGTTCCAAAAACATTCAGTACTTC
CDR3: CASSLGGSKNIQYF

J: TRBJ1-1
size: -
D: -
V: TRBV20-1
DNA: TGCAGTGCTAGAGAGAGGACTGAAGCTTTCTTT
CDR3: CSARERTEAFF

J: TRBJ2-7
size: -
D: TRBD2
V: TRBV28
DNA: TGTGCCAGCAGCCTAACCGGGACTAGGGACTACGAGCAGTACTTC
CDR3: CASSLTGTRDYEQYF

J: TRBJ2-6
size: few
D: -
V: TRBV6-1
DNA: TGTGCCAGCAGTGAAAATATCGGCTCTGGGGCCAACGTCCTGACTTTC
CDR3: CASSENIGSGANVLTF

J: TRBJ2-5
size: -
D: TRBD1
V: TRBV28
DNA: TGTGCCAGCAGCACAAAAAGCAGACCGGGACAGGGGAAAGAGACCCAGTACTTC
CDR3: CASSTKSRPGQGKETQYF

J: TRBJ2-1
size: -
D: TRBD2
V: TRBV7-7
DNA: TGTGCTAGCAGCCCCGGCCCTACTAGCGGGAGGGCGGGCTCCTACAATGAGCAGTTCTTC
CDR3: CASSPGPTSGRAGSYNEQFF

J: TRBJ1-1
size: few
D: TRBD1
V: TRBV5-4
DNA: TGTGCCAGCAGCTGGACAGGGGGCACTGAAGCTTTCTTT
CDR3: CASSWTGGTEAFF

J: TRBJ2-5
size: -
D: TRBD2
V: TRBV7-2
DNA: TGTGCCAGCAATCCTAGCGGGATCAATCAAGAGACCCAGTACTTC
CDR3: CASNPSGINQETQYF